This TCR beta chain was recovered during a study of OX40 agonist ivuxolimab in advanced cancers. Background on the study: Patients received ivuxolimab, an intravenous treatment, every 2 weeks at 0.01 to 10 mg/kg. Prior anti-PD-1, anti-PD-L1 or anti-CTLA-4 therapy was allowed; less than 45% had some. At about 82% male, the cohort had a mean age of about 60 years, ranging from 23 to 79.

This table comes from immunoSEQ multiplex PCR, and its TCRdb copy is limited to in-frame clones, with some not included. The sample lists more than 45,000 clones; 88% were seen once. J was trimmed by 5 bases and V by 4 bases; bases with no gene match: 10. CDR3 length equals 17 residues. Per the germline V gene, CDR1 is SGHTA and CDR2 is FQGTGA. The chain carries TRBV7-3 and TRBJ2-2; the match to TRBD2 covers 10 bases. Sequencing was performed on CD4+ or CD8+ T cells sorted from blood, taken in a trial of the OX40 agonist ivuxolimab. This receptor was identified in an adult with an advanced solid tumor such as melanoma, head and neck, liver or kidney cancer. The CDR3 sequence: CASSSLAGGLMTGELFF. In DNA, the CDR3 is TGTGCCAGCAGCTCCTTAGCGGGAGGCTTAATGACCGGGGAGCTGTTTTTT.